These T cell receptor beta chains were read from a single sample in a study of OX40 agonist ivuxolimab in advanced cancers. TCRdb keeps only in-frame clones here, not all; method: immunoSEQ multiplex PCR. This table holds 77,000 or so clones, around 85% found once. This specimen consisted of CD4+ or CD8+ T cells sorted from blood, obtained in a trial of the OX40 agonist ivuxolimab. Every receptor here comes from an adult with an advanced solid tumor such as melanoma, head and neck, liver or kidney cancer. CDR3s leave out the opening cysteine and the closing phenylalanine or tryptophan. The order of the fields is CDR3 protein, V gene.

CDR3: ATSRVDRGAEKLF; V: TRBV15
CDR3: ASSPLDRGDIQY; V: TRBV18
CDR3: ASSWLSNYGYT; V: TRBV19
CDR3: ASRISGRGSEQF; V: TRBV25-1
CDR3: ASSQRSNQPQH; V: TRBV14
CDR3: ASSLDRGTYEQY; V: TRBV5-1
CDR3: ATSNTRAGARGTEAF; V: TRBV15
CDR3: ASSRGGPYEQY; V: TRBV11-2
CDR3: ASSDSDIFQPDTGELF; V: TRBV6-4
CDR3: ASSWGGRGETQY; V: TRBV5-1
CDR3: ASSFVRGNEQY; V: TRBV28
CDR3: ASSPGGRRQPQH; V: TRBV7-2
CDR3: ASSAKGTGSETQY; V: TRBV11-3
CDR3: ASSGWTADTQY; V: TRBV9
CDR3: ASSGVMGNSPLH; V: TRBV7-2
CDR3: ASSSPVGGQVEQF; V: TRBV5-4
CDR3: ASSISFEGTSGSSYYNEQF; V: TRBV19
CDR3: ASNGYGNNNSPLH; V: TRBV27
CDR3: ASMPGGFGETQY; V: TRBV19
CDR3: AWSPPSGAYEQY; V: TRBV30
CDR3: ASSQDRITGELF; V: TRBV4-1
CDR3: ASSRGATYEQY; V: TRBV27
CDR3: ASSLRLLGSYEQY; V: TRBV7-2
CDR3: ASSSDRMSYEQY; V: TRBV6-1
CDR3: ASIVTGIQRIEAF; V: TRBV6-5
CDR3: ASSSGQGSEKLF; V: TRBV6-6
CDR3: ASSLGIARANYNSPLH; V: TRBV11-2
CDR3: ASSIIGAGGGQPQH; V: TRBV7-2
CDR3: ASSSDRPGGNTIY; V: TRBV7-2
CDR3: ASSSWRAGDYGYT; V: TRBV19
CDR3: ASSLLGTGNTEAF; V: TRBV19
CDR3: ASTSVGAGGTGELF; V: TRBV9
CDR3: ASSLRGGAAEAF; V: TRBV11-3
CDR3: ASSRFWGGSTDTQY; V: TRBV28
CDR3: SATGASNQPQH; V: TRBV29-1
CDR3: ASSFAGGANYGYT; V: TRBV13